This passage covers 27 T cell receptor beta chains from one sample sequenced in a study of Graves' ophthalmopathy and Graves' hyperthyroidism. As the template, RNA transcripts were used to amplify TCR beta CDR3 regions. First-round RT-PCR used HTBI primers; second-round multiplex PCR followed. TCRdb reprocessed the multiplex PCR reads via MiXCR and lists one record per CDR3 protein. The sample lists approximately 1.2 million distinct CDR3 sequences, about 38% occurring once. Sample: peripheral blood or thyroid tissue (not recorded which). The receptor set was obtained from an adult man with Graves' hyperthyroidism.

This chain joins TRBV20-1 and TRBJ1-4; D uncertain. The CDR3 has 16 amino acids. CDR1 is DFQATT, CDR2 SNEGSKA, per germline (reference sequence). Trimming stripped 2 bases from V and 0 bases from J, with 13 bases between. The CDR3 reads CSARNINAATNEKLFF. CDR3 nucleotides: TGCAGTGCTAGAAACATAAACGCCGCAACTAATGAAAAACTGTTTTTT.

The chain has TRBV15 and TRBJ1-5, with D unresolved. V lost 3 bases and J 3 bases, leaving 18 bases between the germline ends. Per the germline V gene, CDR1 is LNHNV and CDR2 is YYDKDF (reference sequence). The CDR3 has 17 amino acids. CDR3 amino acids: CATSSPGMGSINQPQHF. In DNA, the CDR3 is TGTGCCACCAGCAGCCCCGGGATGGGCAGCATCAATCAGCCCCAGCATTTT.

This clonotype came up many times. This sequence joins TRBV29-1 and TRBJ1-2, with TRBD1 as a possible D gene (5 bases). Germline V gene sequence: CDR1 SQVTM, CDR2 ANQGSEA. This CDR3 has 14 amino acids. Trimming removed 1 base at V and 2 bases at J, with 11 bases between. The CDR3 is CSVEAGFPNYGYTF. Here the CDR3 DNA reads TGCAGCGTTGAAGCAGGGTTCCCCAACTATGGCTACACCTTC.

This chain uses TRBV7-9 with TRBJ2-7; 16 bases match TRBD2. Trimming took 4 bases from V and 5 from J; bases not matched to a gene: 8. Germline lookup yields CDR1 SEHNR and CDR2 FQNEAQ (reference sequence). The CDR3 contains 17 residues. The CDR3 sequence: CASSSHGTSGREDEQYF. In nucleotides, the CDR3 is TGTGCCAGCAGCTCCCACGGGACTAGCGGGAGGGAGGACGAGCAGTACTTC.

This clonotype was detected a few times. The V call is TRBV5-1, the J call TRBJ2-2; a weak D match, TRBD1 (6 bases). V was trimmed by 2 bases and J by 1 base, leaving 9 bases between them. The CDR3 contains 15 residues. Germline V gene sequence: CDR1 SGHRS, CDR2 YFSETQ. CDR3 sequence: CASSFRGKNTGELFF. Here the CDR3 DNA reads TGCGCCAGCAGCTTCAGGGGAAAGAACACCGGGGAGCTGTTTTTT.

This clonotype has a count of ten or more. CDR3: CASSSSFGDGGTQYF. The CDR3 DNA reads as TGTGCCAGCAGTTCCTCCTTCGGGGACGGAGGGACCCAGTACTTC. The chain couples TRBV6-6 to TRBJ2-5; D tentatively reads TRBD1 or TRBD2 (5 bases each). Trimming took off 4 bases at V and 7 bases at J, with 19 bases between the two ends. CDR1 and CDR2 from the germline V gene are MNHNY and SVGAGI (reference sequence). The CDR3 extends over 15 amino acids.

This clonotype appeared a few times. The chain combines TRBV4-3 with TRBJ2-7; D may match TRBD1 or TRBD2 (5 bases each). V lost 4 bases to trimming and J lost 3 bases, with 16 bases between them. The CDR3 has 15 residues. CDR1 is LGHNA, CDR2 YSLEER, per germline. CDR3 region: CASSLGQGPHYEQYF. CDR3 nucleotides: TGCGCCAGCAGCCTCGGGCAGGGACCCCACTACGAGCAGTACTTC.

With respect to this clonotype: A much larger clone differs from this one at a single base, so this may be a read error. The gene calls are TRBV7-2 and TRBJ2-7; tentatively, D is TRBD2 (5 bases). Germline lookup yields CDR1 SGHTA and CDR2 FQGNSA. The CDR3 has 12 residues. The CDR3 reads CAGSHRDYEQYF. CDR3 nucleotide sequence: TGTGCCGGCAGCCACCGGGACTACGAGCAGTACTTC.

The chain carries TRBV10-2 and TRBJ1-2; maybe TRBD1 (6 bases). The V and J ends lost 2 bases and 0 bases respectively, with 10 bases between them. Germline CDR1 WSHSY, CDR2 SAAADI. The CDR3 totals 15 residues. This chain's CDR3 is CASSEPDSSNYGYTF. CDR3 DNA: TGCGCCAGCAGTGAGCCGGACAGTTCTAACTATGGCTACACCTTC.

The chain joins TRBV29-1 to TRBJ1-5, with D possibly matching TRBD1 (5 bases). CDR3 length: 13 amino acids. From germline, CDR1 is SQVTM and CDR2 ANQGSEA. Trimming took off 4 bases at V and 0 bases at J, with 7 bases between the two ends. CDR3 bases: TGCAGCGTTGGAGGGGCTAGCAATCAGCCCCAGCATTTT. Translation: CSVGGASNQPQHF.

CDR3 sequence: CASTASGDPSYEQYF. In DNA form, the CDR3 reads TGTGCCAGCACCGCGTCAGGGGACCCTTCCTACGAGCAGTACTTC. This chain uses TRBV10-3 with TRBJ2-7, with a possible D match to TRBD1 (6 bases). Germline lookup yields CDR1 ENHRY and CDR2 SYGVKD. The V and J ends lost 10 bases and 1 base respectively, with 20 bases between them. This CDR3 spans 15 amino acids.

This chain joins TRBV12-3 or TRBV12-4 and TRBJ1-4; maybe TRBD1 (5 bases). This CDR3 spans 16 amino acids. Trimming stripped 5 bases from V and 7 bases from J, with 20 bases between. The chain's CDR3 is CASSAGWKGRFEKLFF. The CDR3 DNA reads TGTGCCAGCAGTGCAGGGTGGAAGGGGAGGTTTGAAAAACTGTTTTTT.

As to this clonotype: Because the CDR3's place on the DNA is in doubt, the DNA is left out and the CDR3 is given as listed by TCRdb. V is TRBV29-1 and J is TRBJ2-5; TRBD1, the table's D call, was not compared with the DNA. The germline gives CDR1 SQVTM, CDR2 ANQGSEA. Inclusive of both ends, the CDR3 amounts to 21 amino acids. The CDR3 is CSVAEGGWNQPQHFGDGTQYF.

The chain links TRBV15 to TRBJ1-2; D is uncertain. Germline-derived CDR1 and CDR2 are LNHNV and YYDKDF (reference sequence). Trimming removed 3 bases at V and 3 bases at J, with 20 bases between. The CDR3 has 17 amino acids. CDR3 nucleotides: TGTGCCACCAGCAGCCCGGTTCCGAGGCCGACTGACTATGGCTACACCTTC. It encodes CATSSPVPRPTDYGYTF.

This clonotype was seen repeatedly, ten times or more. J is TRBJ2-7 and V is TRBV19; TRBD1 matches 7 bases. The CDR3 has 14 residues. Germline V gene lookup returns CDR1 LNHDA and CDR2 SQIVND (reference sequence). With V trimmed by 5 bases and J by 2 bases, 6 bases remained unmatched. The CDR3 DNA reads TGTGCCAGTAGTTTGGGACAGCAAACCTACGAGCAGTACTTC. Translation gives CASSLGQQTYEQYF.

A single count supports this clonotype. The CDR3 DNA reads as TGCAGCGTCGGGGGGGCGCGGGGTGAAAAACTGTTTTTT. This sequence encodes CSVGGARGEKLFF. V and J are TRBV29-1 and TRBJ1-4; possibly TRBD1 for D (6 bases). CDR3 length equals 13 residues. Trimming pared 6 bases from V and 7 bases from J, leaving 15 bases between. The germline gives CDR1 SQVTM, CDR2 ANQGSEA.

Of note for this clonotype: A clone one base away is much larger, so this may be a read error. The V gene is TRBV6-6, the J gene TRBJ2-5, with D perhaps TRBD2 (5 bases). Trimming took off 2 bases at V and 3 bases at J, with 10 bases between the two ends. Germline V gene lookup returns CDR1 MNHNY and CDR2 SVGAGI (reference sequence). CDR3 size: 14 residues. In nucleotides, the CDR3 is TGTGCCAGCAGTTACGCGCGGGTTAAAGAGACCCAGTACTTC. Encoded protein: CASSYARVKETQYF.

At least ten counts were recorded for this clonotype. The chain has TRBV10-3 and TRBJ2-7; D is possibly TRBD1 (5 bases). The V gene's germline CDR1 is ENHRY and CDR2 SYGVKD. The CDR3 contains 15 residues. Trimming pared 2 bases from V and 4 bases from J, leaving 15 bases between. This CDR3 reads CAISERQGSRYEQYF. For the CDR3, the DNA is TGTGCCATCAGTGAGCGCCAGGGAAGCAGGTACGAGCAGTACTTC.

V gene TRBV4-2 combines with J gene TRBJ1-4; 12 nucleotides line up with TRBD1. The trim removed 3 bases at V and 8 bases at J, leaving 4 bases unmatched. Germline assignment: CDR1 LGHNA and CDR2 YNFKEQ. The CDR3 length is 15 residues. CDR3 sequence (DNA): TGTGCCAGCAGCCACGGGGACAGGGGGCCGGAAAAACTGTTTTTT. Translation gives CASSHGDRGPEKLFF.

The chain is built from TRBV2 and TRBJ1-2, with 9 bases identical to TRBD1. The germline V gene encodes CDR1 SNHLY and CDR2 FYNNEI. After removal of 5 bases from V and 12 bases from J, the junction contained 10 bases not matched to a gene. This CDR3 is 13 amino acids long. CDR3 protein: CASSPQPGTGNTF. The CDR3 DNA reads TGTGCCAGCAGTCCCCAACCCGGGACAGGGAACACCTTC.

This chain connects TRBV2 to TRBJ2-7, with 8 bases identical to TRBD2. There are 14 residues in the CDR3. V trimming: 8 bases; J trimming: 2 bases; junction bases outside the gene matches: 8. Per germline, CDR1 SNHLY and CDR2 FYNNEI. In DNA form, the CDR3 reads TGTGCCAGCCAAGATAGGCGGGGGGCCTACGAGCAGTACTTC. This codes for CASQDRRGAYEQYF.

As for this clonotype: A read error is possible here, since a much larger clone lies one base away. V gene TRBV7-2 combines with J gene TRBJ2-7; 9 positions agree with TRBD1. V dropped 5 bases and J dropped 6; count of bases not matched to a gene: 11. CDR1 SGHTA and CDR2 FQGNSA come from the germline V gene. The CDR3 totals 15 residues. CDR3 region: CASSPTTGGRSEQYF. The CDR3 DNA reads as TGTGCCAGCAGCCCAACGACAGGGGGTCGGAGCGAGCAGTACTTC. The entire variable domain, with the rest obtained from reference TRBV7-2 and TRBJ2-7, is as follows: GAGVSQSPSNKVTEKGKDVELRCDPISGHTALYWYRQSLGQGLEFLIYFQGNSAPDKSGLPSDRFSAERTGGSVSTLTIQRTQQEDSAVYLCASSPTTGGRSEQYFGPGTRLTVT.

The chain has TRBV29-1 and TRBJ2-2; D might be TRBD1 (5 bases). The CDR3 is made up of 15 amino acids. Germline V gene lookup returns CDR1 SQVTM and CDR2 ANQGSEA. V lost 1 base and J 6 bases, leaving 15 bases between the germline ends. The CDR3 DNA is TGCAGCGTTGAAGTTACCCAACAGGCCTCCGGGGAGCTGTTTTTT. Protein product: CSVEVTQQASGELFF.

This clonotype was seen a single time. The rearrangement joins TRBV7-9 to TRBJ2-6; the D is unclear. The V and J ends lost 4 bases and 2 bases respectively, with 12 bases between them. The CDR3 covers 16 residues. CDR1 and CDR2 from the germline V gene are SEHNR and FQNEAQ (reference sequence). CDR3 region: CASSSSSGAGANVLTF. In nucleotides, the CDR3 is TGTGCCAGCAGCTCCTCCTCGGGTGCTGGGGCCAACGTCCTGACTTTC.

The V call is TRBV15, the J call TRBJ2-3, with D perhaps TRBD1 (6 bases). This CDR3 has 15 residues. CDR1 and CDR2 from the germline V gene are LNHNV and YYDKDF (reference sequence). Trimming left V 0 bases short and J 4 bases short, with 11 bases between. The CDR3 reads CATSREEQGPDTQYF. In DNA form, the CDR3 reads TGTGCCACCAGCAGAGAGGAACAGGGCCCAGATACGCAGTATTTT.

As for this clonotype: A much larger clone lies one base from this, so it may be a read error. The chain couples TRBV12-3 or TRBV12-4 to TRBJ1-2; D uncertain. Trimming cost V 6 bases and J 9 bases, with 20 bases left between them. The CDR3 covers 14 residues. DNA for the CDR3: TGTGCCAGCAGGAGAAAGGCCATGACTGATAGCTACACCTTC. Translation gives CASRRKAMTDSYTF.

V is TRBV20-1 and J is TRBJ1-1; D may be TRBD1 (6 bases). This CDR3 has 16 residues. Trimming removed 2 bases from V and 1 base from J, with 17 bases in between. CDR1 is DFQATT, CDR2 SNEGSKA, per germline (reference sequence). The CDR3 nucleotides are TGCAGTGCTAGAAAGGGCGGGGGGCTTGGGAACACTGAAGCTTTCTTT. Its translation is CSARKGGGLGNTEAFF.